The 19 T cell receptor beta chains listed next were all sequenced from one sample in a study of blood T cells in healthy people across ages. Sample-barcoded 5' priming and a J-beta primer mix drove a second PCR of about 6 to 11 cycles. TCRdb re-derived calls from the 5' RACE reads in MiXCR, one entry per CDR3 protein. Of over 1,500,000 distinct CDR3 sequences in the sample, around 40% are singletons; the top ten hold under 30%. Sequencing used blood. The source of these receptors is a human donor in good health.

V and J are TRBV7-9 and TRBJ1-1; TRBD1 agrees at 12 bases. This CDR3 has 17 residues. CDR1 SEHNR and CDR2 FQNEAQ come from the germline V gene (reference sequence). Trimming cost V 2 bases and J 3 bases; bases outside gene matches: 7. CDR3 amino acids: CASSLMGQGARDTEAFF. The CDR3 DNA reads as TGTGCCAGCAGCTTAATGGGACAGGGGGCGCGGGACACTGAAGCTTTCTTT.

This clonotype was seen only a few times. The chain carries TRBV12-3 or TRBV12-4 and TRBJ2-5; the D call may be TRBD1 or TRBD2 (6 bases each). Between the trimmed V and J ends, which lost 8 bases and 6 bases, there was a span of 16 bases. The CDR3 runs 13 residues. The CDR3 DNA is TGTGCCAGCGACGGAGGGGGGCGGAAGACCCAGTACTTC. It yields the protein CASDGGGRKTQYF.

This clonotype was seen more than once but under ten times. The rearrangement links TRBV20-1 to TRBJ2-7; 7 bases map to TRBD2. The CDR3 is made up of 13 amino acids. The J segment lost 4 bases and the V segment lost 5 bases, leaving 8 bases of the junction unmatched. CDR1 DFQATT and CDR2 SNEGSKA come from the germline V gene (reference sequence). The CDR3 loop is CSAPGLVAYEQYF. The DNA for the CDR3 is TGCAGTGCTCCCGGACTAGTTGCGTACGAGCAGTACTTC.

The chain recombines TRBV4-2 with TRBJ1-1, with D perhaps TRBD1 (6 bases). Trimming stripped 6 bases from V and 0 bases from J, with 14 bases between. The CDR3 has 15 amino acids. Germline-derived CDR1 and CDR2 are LGHNA and YNFKEQ. DNA for the CDR3: TGTGCCAGCAGGCGCTCGGGGGGCGTGAACACTGAAGCTTTCTTT. Translated: CASRRSGGVNTEAFF.

The CDR3 region is CASSSTSGTVDTQYF. For the CDR3, the DNA is TGTGCCAGCAGCTCGACTAGCGGCACAGTAGATACGCAGTATTTT. This rearrangement joins TRBV6-5 to TRBJ2-3; 9 positions agree with TRBD2. The J segment lost 5 bases and the V segment lost 6 bases, leaving 9 bases of the junction unmatched. CDR1 is MNHEY and CDR2 is SVGAGI in the germline V gene. This CDR3 region has 15 residues.

The chain links TRBV20-1 to TRBJ2-3; D gene unclear. V gave up 6 bases and J gave up 3 bases, with 19 bases separating them. The CDR3 runs 15 residues. Germline-derived CDR1 and CDR2 are DFQATT and SNEGSKA (reference sequence). The CDR3 spells CSAPHGLMWTDTQYF. The DNA for the CDR3 is TGCAGTGCGCCACATGGGTTGATGTGGACAGATACGCAGTATTTT.

This clonotype was seen only a few times. J is TRBJ2-7 and V is TRBV20-1, with D possibly matching TRBD1 (6 bases). Trimming stripped 5 bases from V and 3 bases from J, with 14 bases between. This CDR3 region has 13 residues. CDR1 and CDR2 (germline): DFQATT, SNEGSKA (reference sequence). CDR3 DNA: TGCAGTGCTCAGGACAGCCTAAACTACGAGCAGTACTTC. Translation gives CSAQDSLNYEQYF.

The CDR3 reads CSALVEAREQYF. In DNA form, the CDR3 reads TGCAGCGCACTGGTTGAGGCCCGCGAGCAGTACTTC. V and J are TRBV29-1 and TRBJ2-7; D not resolved. The CDR3 extends over 12 amino acids. The germline CDR1 and CDR2 sequences are SQVTM and ANQGSEA. Between the trimmed V and J ends, which lost 7 bases and 6 bases, there was a span of 16 bases.

The V gene is TRBV29-1, the J gene TRBJ1-2; D not resolved. Trimming shortened V by 4 bases and J by 1 base, and 16 bases separated the two germline ends. The CDR3 totals 15 residues. The germline V gene has CDR1 SQVTM and CDR2 ANQGSEA. The CDR3 sequence is CSVGAGGNLNYGYTF. The CDR3 DNA reads as TGCAGCGTTGGGGCTGGAGGAAACCTTAACTATGGCTACACCTTC.

This clonotype was seen repeatedly, ten times or more. The V gene is TRBV11-1, the J gene TRBJ1-2; TRBD1 might be the D (6 bases). From germline, CDR1 is SGHAT and CDR2 FQDESV (reference sequence). V was clipped by 2 bases and J by 0 bases, with 10 bases between them. The CDR3 loop spans 15 amino acids. CDR3 coding DNA: TGTGCCAGCAGCTTACGGACAGCAACTAACTATGGCTACACCTTC. Translation: CASSLRTATNYGYTF.

The V gene is TRBV5-6, the J gene TRBJ2-3, with D unclear. Trimming left V 4 bases short and J 2 bases short, with 11 bases between. Germline V lookup: CDR1 SGHDT, CDR2 YYEEEE. The CDR3 is made up of 14 amino acids. The CDR3, as DNA: TGTGCCAGCAGCACTGGGCCAGACACAGATACGCAGTATTTT. Its translation: CASSTGPDTDTQYF.

The rearrangement joins TRBV7-2 to TRBJ2-1; D is undetermined. The germline V gene has CDR1 SGHTA and CDR2 FQGNSA. This CDR3 is 12 amino acids long. Trimming took off 2 bases at V and 13 bases at J, with 12 bases between the two ends. The CDR3 here is CASSLNRETQFF. The DNA for the CDR3 is TGTGCCAGCAGCTTAAACAGAGAGACCCAGTTCTTC.

The J gene is TRBJ1-2, the V gene TRBV11-2; D possibly corresponds to TRBD1 (5 bases). CDR3 length: 13 amino acids. V lost 5 bases and J lost 5, with 12 bases in between. CDR1 and CDR2 (germline): SGHAT, FQNNGV. The CDR3 DNA sequence: TGTGCCAGCAGCGGCGCGGGGGGATATGGCTACACCTTC. It codes for CASSGAGGYGYTF.

The chain joins TRBV7-2 to TRBJ2-1; TRBD1 or TRBD2 may be the D gene (5 bases each). The length of the CDR3 is 13 residues. Germline lookup yields CDR1 SGHTA and CDR2 FQGNSA. Trimming took off 4 bases at V and 8 bases at J, with 12 bases between the two ends. The DNA of the CDR3 is TGTGCCAGCAGCTCGGGACCCGGGGATGAGCAGTTCTTC. Its protein is CASSSGPGDEQFF.

This clonotype was counted ten times or more. V is TRBV7-3 and J is TRBJ2-3, with unresolved D. The V gene lost 4 bases and the J gene lost 0 bases, with 5 bases spanning the gap. The CDR3 length is 13 residues. Per germline, CDR1 SGHTA and CDR2 FQGTGA. CDR3 bases: TGTGCCAGCAGCTCAGAGAGCACAGATACGCAGTATTTT. Encoded protein: CASSSESTDTQYF.

This clonotype was recorded a few times. The chain has TRBV4-3 and TRBJ2-7, with 11 bases fitting TRBD2. The J segment lost 4 bases and the V segment lost 1 base, leaving 6 bases of the junction unmatched. Per germline, CDR1 LGHNA and CDR2 YSLEER. The CDR3 contains 16 residues. CDR3 sequence (DNA): TGCGCCAGCAGCCAAGTTTTAGCGGGGGGGCCGTACGAGCAGTACTTC. Its translation is CASSQVLAGGPYEQYF.

This clonotype was detected a few times. The chain links TRBV6-5 to TRBJ2-3; the D is unclear. With 0 bases removed from V and 2 bases from J, the gap between germline ends came to 6 bases. CDR1 and CDR2 (germline): MNHEY, SVGAGI. The CDR3 contains 14 residues. The CDR3 loop reads CASSYSAFTDTQYF. In DNA, the CDR3 is TGTGCCAGCAGTTACTCTGCCTTCACAGATACGCAGTATTTT.

The chain recombines TRBV6-5 with TRBJ1-2, with 10 positions matching TRBD1. The J segment lost 7 bases and the V segment lost 0 bases, leaving 5 bases of the junction unmatched. The germline V gene encodes CDR1 MNHEY and CDR2 SVGAGI. CDR3 length equals 15 residues. CDR3 sequence reads: CASSYSMGQGTGYTF. CDR3 nucleotides: TGTGCCAGCAGTTACTCAATGGGACAGGGGACTGGCTACACCTTC.

This clonotype turned up a few times. V is TRBV12-3 or TRBV12-4 and J is TRBJ1-2; maybe TRBD1 (6 bases). This CDR3 spans 13 amino acids. Trimming removed 5 bases from V and 8 bases from J, with 15 bases in between. CDR3 sequence (DNA): TGTGCCAGCAGTCCCGGGGGGGCGAGGGGCTACACCTTC. Translating it yields CASSPGGARGYTF.